What follows are 8 T cell receptor beta chains derived from one specimen sequenced in a study of blood T cell repertoires in COVID-19. Data came from immunoSEQ multiplex PCR; TCRdb stores just in-frame clones and leaves some out. The data hold some 100,000 clones, with 65% to 90% observed a single time. The sample consisted of PBMCs or T cells enriched from blood (not recorded which). Receptors were obtained from a woman aged 45-65 years who had recovered from COVID-19.

V and J are TRBV10-3 and TRBJ1-2; 7 positions agree with TRBD1. Germline V gene lookup returns CDR1 ENHRY and CDR2 SYGVKD. With 6 bases clipped from V and 5 bases from J, the junction kept 9 bases outside the gene matches. This CDR3 comprises 14 residues. CDR3: CAIRTSGTAYGYTF. The CDR3 region has the DNA TGTGCCATCAGGACATCCGGGACAGCGTATGGCTACACCTTC.

The J gene is TRBJ2-1, the V gene TRBV7-3; 8 bases are shared with TRBD2. CDR1 and CDR2 from the germline V gene are SGHTA and FQGTGA. The CDR3 contains 16 residues. The trim removed 1 base at V and 7 bases at J, leaving 9 bases unmatched. The DNA for the CDR3 is TGTGCCAGCAGCTTAATCGGCACCACGGGAGGGAATGAGCAGTTCTTC. Its translation: CASSLIGTTGGNEQFF.

This sequence joins TRBV4-1 and TRBJ2-7; the D gene is possibly TRBD2 (5 bases). Germline values: CDR1 MGHRA, CDR2 YSYEKL. The CDR3 is made up of 14 amino acids. V lost 2 bases and J 3 bases, leaving 11 bases between the germline ends. The chain's CDR3 is CASSQSGVLYEQYF. The CDR3 DNA reads as TGCGCCAGCAGCCAATCCGGGGTACTCTACGAGCAGTACTTC.

The V gene is TRBV6-6, the J gene TRBJ2-7; 8 bases match TRBD1. CDR1 is MNHNY and CDR2 is SVGAGI in the germline V gene (reference sequence). Unmatched junction bases numbered 16, after V lost 7 bases and J lost 5 bases. The length of the CDR3 is 16 residues. In DNA form, the CDR3 reads TGTGCCAGCATCCCATCCCCCGGGACAGGCACTCACGAGCAGTACTTC. This translates into CASIPSPGTGTHEQYF.

This clone has a single count. The chain uses TRBV27 and TRBJ2-7; 8 positions match TRBD1. This CDR3 spans 16 amino acids. V shed 4 bases and J 1 base; nucleotides not matched to a gene: 9. Germline CDR1 is MNHEY and CDR2 is SMNVEV (reference sequence). CDR3 bases: TGTGCCAGCAGTTCTCCACTCCGGGACAGGTCCTACGAGCAGTACTTC. Residues: CASSSPLRDRSYEQYF.

The chain uses TRBV5-6 and TRBJ2-1, with 7 nucleotides matching TRBD1. The length of the CDR3 is 14 residues. CDR1 and CDR2 (germline): SGHDT, YYEEEE. Trimming cost V 10 bases and J 5 bases; bases outside gene matches: 12. DNA of the CDR3: TGTGCCTCGTCGGGGACAGACAAGAACAATGAGCAGTTCTTC. Encoded protein: CASSGTDKNNEQFF.

V and J are TRBV28 and TRBJ2-7; TRBD2 might be the D (6 bases). The length of the CDR3 is 15 residues. Germline V lookup: CDR1 MDHEN, CDR2 SYDVKM. The germline V and J ends were trimmed by 7 bases and 2 bases, with 18 bases remaining between them. The CDR3 nucleotides are TGTGCCAGCAAGATTATGACAGCGGGCGCCTACGAGCAGTACTTC. Amino acid sequence: CASKIMTAGAYEQYF.

The gene calls are TRBV30 and TRBJ2-5, with D perhaps TRBD2 (7 bases). The V and J ends lost 1 base and 4 bases respectively, with 10 bases between them. Germline V CDR1 and CDR2: GTSNPN, SVGIG (reference sequence). The CDR3 is 13 amino acids. In nucleotides, the CDR3 is TGTGCCTGGAGTGAGGGAGGGGGAGAGACCCAGTACTTC. Translating gives CAWSEGGGETQYF.